This T cell receptor (beta chain) appears in the sequencing data of a study of T-cell memory formation after mild COVID-19. This clonotype was observed a handful of times. Each CDR3 protein gets one entry after TCRdb re-called the 5' RACE reads with MiXCR. This table has about 560,000 distinct CDR3 sequences, 17% appearing once. The germline CDR1 and CDR2 sequences are SGDLS and YYNGEE. CDR3 length: 20 residues. The ends lost 6 bases at V and 2 bases at J; junction bases unmatched: 21. This sequence originates from an adult woman who had mild COVID-19 (a few samples of this study predate the infection). Cell type and time point are not known. The chain employs TRBV9 and TRBJ2-1; 9 bases match TRBD2. The sequencing input was PBMCs or a T cell subset sorted from them (not recorded which). The CDR3 nucleotides read TGTGCCAGCAACAACATGGGGGCGGGAGGGCCAGAATTAGCCTACAATGAGCAGTTCTTC. It is translated as CASNNMGAGGPELAYNEQFF.